This T cell receptor (beta chain) came from a study of blood T cell repertoires in COVID-19. Across the whole study: Some COVID-19 samples were acute and others convalescent; all came from the United States, Italy and Spain. Sources were T cells, B-cell-depleted T cells, or PBMCs; the material itself was cDNA or gDNA.

V shed 8 bases and J shed 5 bases, with 12 bases lying between them. This CDR3 has 11 amino acids. Germline V gives CDR1 DFQATT, CDR2 SNEGSKA (reference sequence). As originally analysed: It was from reference gene primer amplification that nucleated cell counts were estimated. Only in-frame clones appear in the TCRdb table, and some are missing; sequencing was by immunoSEQ multiplex PCR. D and trimming were read from the DNA, whereas the V and J calls and clone size are those reported in that table. The repertoire holds around 130,000 clones, with around 87% as singletons. Material: peripheral blood. The source is a woman aged 55 to 70 with acute or convalescent COVID-19. The chain is built from TRBV20-1 and TRBJ2-5, with D maybe TRBD2 (6 bases). The CDR3, as DNA: TGCAGTCTGGACCGGGGGGAGACCCAGTACTTC. Amino acids: CSLDRGETQYF.